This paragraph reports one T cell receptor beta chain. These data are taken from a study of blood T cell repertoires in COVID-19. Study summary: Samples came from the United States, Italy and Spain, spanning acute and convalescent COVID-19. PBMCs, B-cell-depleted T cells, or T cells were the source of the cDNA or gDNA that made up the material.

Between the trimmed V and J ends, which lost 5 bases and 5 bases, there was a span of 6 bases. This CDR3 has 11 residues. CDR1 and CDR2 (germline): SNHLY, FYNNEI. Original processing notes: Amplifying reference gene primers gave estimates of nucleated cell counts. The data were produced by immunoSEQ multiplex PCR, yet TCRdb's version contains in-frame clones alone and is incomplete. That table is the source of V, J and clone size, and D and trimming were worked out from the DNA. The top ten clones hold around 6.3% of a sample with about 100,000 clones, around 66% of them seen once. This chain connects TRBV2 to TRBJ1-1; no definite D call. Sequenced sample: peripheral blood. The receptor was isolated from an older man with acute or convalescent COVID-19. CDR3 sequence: CASSRGTEAFF. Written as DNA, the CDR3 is TGTGCCAGCAGTCGGGGAACTGAAGCTTTCTTT.